This T cell receptor (beta chain) was found in a study of Ad26.COV2.S vaccination and SARS-CoV-2 variants. On the study more broadly: By the intramuscular route, Ad26.COV2.S was given once, or twice 56 days apart.

General observations from the study: After vaccination, substantial breadth of spike-specific CD8+ and CD4+ responses was reported.

Treatment defined: 19 received Ad26.COV2.S at low or high dose, single or two shots; about 5 received placebo; per-sample allocation not given. On day 63 after the first injection, vaccine and placebo recipients gave samples. Ad26.COV2.S expressed prefusion-stabilized spike from the original Wuhan strain. Measured with immunoSEQ multiplex PCR; TCRdb has only the in-frame clones, and not every one. The sample includes roughly 500,000 clones, roughly 87% seen only once; the top ten take about 2.7%. Germline V gives CDR1 LGHDT, CDR2 YNNKEL (reference sequence). The CDR3 loop spans 14 amino acids. Trimming removed 2 bases at V and 0 bases at J, with 4 bases between. With respect to this clone: The target antigen is unknown.

Sequences were derived from peripheral blood, sampled in a trial of Ad26.COV2.S vaccine versus placebo. The chain joins TRBV3-1 (or the pseudogene TRBV3-2) to TRBJ2-2; D unclear. This TCR was recovered from a person between 18 and 65 years old who received the Ad26.COV2.S COVID-19 vaccine or a placebo. The CDR3 coding sequence is TGTGCCAGCAGCCAAATGGCGAACACCGGGGAGCTGTTTTTT. Translating it yields CASSQMANTGELFF.